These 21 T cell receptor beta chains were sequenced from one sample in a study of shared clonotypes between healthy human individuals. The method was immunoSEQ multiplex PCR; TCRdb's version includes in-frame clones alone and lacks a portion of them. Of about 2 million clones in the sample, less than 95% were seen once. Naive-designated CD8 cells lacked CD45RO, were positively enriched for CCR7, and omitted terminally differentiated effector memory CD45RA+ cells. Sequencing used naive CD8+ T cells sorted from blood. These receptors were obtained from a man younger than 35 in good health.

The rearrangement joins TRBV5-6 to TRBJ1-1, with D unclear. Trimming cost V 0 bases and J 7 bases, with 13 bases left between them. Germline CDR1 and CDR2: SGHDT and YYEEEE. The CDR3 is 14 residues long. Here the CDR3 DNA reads TGTGCCAGCAGCTTGGTTCCCCGCGAGGGTGAAGCTTTCTTT. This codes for CASSLVPREGEAFF.

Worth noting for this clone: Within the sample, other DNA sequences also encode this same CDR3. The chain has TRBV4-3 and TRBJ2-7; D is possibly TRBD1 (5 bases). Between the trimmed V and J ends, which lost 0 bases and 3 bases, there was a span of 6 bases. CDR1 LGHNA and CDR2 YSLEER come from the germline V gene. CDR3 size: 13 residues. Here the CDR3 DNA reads TGCGCCAGCAGCCAAGATAGGGGCTACGAGCAGTACTTC. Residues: CASSQDRGYEQYF.

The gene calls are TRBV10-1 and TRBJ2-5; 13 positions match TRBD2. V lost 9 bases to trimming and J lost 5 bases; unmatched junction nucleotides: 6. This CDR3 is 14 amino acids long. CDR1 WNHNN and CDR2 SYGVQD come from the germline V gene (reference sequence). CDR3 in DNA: TGCGCCAGTTGGACTAGCGGGGGTATTGAGACCCAGTACTTC. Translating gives CASWTSGGIETQYF.

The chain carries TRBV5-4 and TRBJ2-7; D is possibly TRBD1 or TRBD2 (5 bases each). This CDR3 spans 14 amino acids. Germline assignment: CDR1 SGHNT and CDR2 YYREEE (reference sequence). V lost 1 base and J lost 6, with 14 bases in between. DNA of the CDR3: TGTGCCAGCAGCTTGATAGGGACCCCTGGCGAGCAGTACTTC. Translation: CASSLIGTPGEQYF.

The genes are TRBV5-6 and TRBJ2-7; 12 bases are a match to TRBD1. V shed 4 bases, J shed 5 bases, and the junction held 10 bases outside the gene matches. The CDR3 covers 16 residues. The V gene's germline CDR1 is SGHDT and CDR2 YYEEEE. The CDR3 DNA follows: TGTGCCAGCAGCCCTACCGCGGGACAGGGGGCCCACGAGCAGTACTTC. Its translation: CASSPTAGQGAHEQYF.

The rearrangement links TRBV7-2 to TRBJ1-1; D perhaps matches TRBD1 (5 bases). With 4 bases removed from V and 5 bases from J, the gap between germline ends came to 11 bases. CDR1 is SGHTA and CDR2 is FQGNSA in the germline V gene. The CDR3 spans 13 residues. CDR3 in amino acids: CASSWTEGTEAFF. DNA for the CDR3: TGTGCCAGCAGCTGGACGGAGGGGACTGAAGCTTTCTTT.

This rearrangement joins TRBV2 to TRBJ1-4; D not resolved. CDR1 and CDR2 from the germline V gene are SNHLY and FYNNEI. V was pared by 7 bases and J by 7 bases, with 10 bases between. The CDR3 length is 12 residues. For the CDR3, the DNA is TGTGCCAGCAATGGTCTCGGTGAAAAACTGTTTTTT. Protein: CASNGLGEKLFF. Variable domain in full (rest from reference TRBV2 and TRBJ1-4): EPEVTQTPSHQVTQMGQEVILRCVPISNHLYFYWYRQILGQKVEFLVSFYNNEISEKSEIFDDQFSVERPDGSNFTLKIRSTKLEDSAMYFCASNGLGEKLFFGSGTQLSVL.

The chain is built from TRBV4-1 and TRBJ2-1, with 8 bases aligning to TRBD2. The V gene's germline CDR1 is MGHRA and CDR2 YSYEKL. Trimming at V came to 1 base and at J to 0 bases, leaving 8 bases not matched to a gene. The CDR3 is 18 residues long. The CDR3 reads CASSQGPGGVDSYNEQFF. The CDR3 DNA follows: TGCGCCAGCAGCCAAGGCCCCGGGGGGGTAGACTCCTACAATGAGCAGTTCTTC.

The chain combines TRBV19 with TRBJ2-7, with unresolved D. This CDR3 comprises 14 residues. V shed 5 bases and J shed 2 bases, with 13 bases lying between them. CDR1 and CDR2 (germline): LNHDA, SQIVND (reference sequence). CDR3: CASSPDGITYEQYF. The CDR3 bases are TGTGCCAGTAGTCCGGACGGAATTACCTACGAGCAGTACTTC. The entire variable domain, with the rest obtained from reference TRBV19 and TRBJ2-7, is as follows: DGGITQSPKYLFRKEGQNVTLSCEQNLNHDAMYWYRQDPGQGLRLIYYSQIVNDFQKGDIAEGYSVSREKKESFPLTVTSAQKNPTAFYLCASSPDGITYEQYFGPGTRLTVT.

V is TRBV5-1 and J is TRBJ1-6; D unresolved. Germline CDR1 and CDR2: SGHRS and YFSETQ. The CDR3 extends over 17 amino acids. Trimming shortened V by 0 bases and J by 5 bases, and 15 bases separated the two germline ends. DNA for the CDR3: TGCGCCAGCAGCTTGGCCCTCGGGGAAAAGAATAATTCACCCCTCCACTTT. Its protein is CASSLALGEKNNSPLHF.

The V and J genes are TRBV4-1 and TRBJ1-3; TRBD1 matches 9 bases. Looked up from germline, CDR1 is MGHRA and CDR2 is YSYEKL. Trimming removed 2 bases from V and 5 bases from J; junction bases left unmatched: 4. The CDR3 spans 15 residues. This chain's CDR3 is CASSQQTGGRNTIYF. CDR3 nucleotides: TGCGCCAGCAGCCAACAAACAGGGGGCCGAAACACCATATATTTT.

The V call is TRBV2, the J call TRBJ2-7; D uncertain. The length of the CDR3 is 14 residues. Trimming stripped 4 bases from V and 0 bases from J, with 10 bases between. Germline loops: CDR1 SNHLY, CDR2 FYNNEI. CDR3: CASSVEANSYEQYF. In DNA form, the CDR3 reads TGTGCCAGCAGTGTCGAAGCTAACTCCTACGAGCAGTACTTC.

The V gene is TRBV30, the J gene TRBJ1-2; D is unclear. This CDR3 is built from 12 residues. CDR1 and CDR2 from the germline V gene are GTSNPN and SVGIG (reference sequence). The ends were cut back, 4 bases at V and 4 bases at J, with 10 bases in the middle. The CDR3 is CAWMWTTYGYTF. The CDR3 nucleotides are TGTGCCTGGATGTGGACTACCTATGGCTACACCTTC.

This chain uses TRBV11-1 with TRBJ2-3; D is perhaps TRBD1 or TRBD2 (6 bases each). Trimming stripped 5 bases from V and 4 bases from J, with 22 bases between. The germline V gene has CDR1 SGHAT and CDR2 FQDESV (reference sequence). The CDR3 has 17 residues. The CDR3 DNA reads TGTGCCAGCAGCCAATCTACGACGGGGGCGGTGTCAGATACGCAGTATTTT. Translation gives CASSQSTTGAVSDTQYF.

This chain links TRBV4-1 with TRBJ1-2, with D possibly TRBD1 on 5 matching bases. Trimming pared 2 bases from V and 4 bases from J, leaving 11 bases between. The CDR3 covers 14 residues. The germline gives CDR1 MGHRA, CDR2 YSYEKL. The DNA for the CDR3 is TGCGCCAGCAGCCAAACTGACAGCCCCTATGGCTACACCTTC. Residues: CASSQTDSPYGYTF.

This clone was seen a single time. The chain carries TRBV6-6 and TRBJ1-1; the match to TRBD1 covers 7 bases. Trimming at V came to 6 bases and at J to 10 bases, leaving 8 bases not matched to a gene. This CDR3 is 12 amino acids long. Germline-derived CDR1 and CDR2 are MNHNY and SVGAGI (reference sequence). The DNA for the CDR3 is TGTGCCAGCAGGACAACAGGGGTTGGAGCTTTCTTT. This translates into CASRTTGVGAFF.

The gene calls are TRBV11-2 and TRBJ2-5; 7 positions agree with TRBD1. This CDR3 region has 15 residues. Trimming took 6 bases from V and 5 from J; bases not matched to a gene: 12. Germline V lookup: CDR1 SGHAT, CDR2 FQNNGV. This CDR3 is CASRKNRGILETQYF. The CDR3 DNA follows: TGTGCCAGCAGGAAAAACAGGGGTATTTTGGAGACCCAGTACTTC.

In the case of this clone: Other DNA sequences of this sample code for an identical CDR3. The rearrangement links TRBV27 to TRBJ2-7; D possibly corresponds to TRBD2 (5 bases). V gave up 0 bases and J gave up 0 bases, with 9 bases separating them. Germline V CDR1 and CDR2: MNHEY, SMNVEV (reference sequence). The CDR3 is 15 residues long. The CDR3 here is CASSLSTGSSYEQYF. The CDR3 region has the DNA TGTGCCAGCAGTTTATCGACGGGAAGCTCCTACGAGCAGTACTTC.

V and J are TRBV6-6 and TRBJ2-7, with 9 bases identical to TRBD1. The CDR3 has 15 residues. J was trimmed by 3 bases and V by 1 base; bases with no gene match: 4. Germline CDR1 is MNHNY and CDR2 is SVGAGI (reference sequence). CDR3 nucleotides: TGTGCCAGCAGTTACTTGGACAGGGGCGACTACGAGCAGTACTTC. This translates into CASSYLDRGDYEQYF.

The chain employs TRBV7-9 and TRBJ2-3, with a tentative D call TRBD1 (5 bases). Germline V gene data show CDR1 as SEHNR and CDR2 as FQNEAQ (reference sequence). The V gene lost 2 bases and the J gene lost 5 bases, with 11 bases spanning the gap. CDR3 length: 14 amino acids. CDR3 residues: CASSLQGGQDTQYF. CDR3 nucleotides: TGTGCCAGCAGCTTACAGGGTGGGCAAGATACGCAGTATTTT.

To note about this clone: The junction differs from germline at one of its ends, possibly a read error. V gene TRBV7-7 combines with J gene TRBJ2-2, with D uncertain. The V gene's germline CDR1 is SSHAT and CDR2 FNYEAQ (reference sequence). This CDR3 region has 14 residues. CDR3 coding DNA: TGTGCTAGCAGCTTAGAACCGGAAGGCGGGGAGCTGTTTTTT. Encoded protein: CASSLEPEGGELFF.